Each of the 3 T cell receptor beta chains below was sequenced from the same sample in a study of identical twins. One entry per CDR3 protein results from TCRdb running MiXCR on the 5' RACE reads. Among 500,000 to 700,000 distinct CDR3 sequences listed, about 7.6% were seen once. These same records also appear under a second study, on yellow fever vaccine responses in identical twins.

Material: PBMCs. The receptors come from a woman under 30 in good health.

This clonotype was seen only a few times. The J gene is TRBJ1-6, the V gene TRBV7-8; 8 nucleotides align to TRBD1. CDR3 length: 15 amino acids. Trimming removed 2 bases from V and 10 bases from J; junction bases left unmatched: 7. Germline CDR1 reads SGHVS; CDR2 reads FQNEAQ. The CDR3 protein is CASSLSETGESPLHF. The DNA for the CDR3 is TGTGCCAGCAGCTTATCGGAGACAGGGGAGTCACCCCTCCACTTT. Together with reference TRBV7-8 and TRBJ1-6, the CDR3 gives the full variable domain: GAGVSQSPRYKVAKRGQDVALRCDPISGHVSLFWYQQALGQGPEFLTYFQNEAQLDKSGLPSDRFFAERPEGSVSTLKIQRTQQEDSAVYLCASSLSETGESPLHFGNGTRLTVT.

The V gene is TRBV7-6, the J gene TRBJ2-2, with D perhaps assigned TRBD1 or TRBD2 (5 bases each). Germline V gene lookup returns CDR1 SGHVS and CDR2 FNYEAQ. CDR3 length equals 16 residues. V was shortened by 5 bases and J by 4 bases, with 17 bases between the two germline ends. The CDR3 protein is CASSTRDLFLTGELFF. CDR3 bases: TGTGCCAGCAGCACCCGGGACCTATTCCTCACCGGGGAGCTGTTTTTT.

This clonotype came up a few times. The chain joins TRBV2 to TRBJ2-7, with 8 bases matching TRBD2. There are 16 residues in the CDR3. The V segment lost 5 bases and the J segment 6 bases; nucleotides outside the gene matches: 15. Germline loops: CDR1 SNHLY, CDR2 FYNNEI. CDR3 sequence (DNA): TGTGCCAGCAGTCAAGAGATGGGACTTGCGGGGGGCGAGCAGTACGTC. Protein sequence: CASSQEMGLAGGEQYV.